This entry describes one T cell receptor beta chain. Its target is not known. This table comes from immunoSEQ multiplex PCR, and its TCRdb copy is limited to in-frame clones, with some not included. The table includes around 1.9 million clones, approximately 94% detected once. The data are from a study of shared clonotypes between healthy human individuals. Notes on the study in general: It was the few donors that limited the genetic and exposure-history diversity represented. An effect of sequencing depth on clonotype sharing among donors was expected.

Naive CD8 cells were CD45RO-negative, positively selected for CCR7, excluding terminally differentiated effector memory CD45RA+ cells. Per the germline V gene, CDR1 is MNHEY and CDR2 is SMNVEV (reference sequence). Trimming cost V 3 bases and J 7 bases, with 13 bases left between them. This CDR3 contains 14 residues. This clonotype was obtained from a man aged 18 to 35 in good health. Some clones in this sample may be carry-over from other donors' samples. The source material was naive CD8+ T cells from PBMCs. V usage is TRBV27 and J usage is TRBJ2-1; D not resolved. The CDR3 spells CASSFWVDHNEQFF. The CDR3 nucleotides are TGTGCCAGCAGTTTTTGGGTGGACCATAATGAGCAGTTCTTC.